One and the same sample provided the 30 T cell receptor beta chains below, sequenced in a study of T cell responses to AZD1222 COVID-19 vaccine. Sequencing was performed with immunoSEQ multiplex PCR; in TCRdb, only in-frame clones are kept and a portion is missing. The table has 95,000 to 150,000 clones, about 85% seen once. Sequenced material: peripheral blood, taken on day 0 of AZD1222 vaccination. The receptors come from an adult in good health.

This chain links TRBV3-1 (or the pseudogene TRBV3-2) with TRBJ2-3; D unresolved. Germline V gene data show CDR1 as LGHDT and CDR2 as YNNKEL (reference sequence). V was clipped by 4 bases and J by 2 bases, with 10 bases between them. The CDR3 extends over 14 amino acids. The DNA for the CDR3 is TGTGCCAGCAGCCTGCAACGGCTCACAGATACGCAGTATTTT. This sequence encodes CASSLQRLTDTQYF.

The chain combines TRBV20-1 with TRBJ1-1; no clear D. Trimming removed 3 bases from V and 7 bases from J, with 9 bases in between. The CDR3 has 11 residues. Germline loops: CDR1 DFQATT, CDR2 SNEGSKA (reference sequence). The DNA for the CDR3 is TGCAGTGCTAGTAAGACACATGAAGCTTTCTTT. This codes for CSASKTHEAFF.

This sequence joins TRBV3-1 (or the pseudogene TRBV3-2) and TRBJ2-1; no firm D call. Trimming left V 4 bases short and J 0 bases short, with 4 bases between. CDR1 is LGHDT, CDR2 YNNKEL, per germline (reference sequence). The length of the CDR3 is 13 residues. CDR3 sequence reads: CASSLPSYNEQFF. The CDR3 region has the DNA TGTGCCAGCAGCCTCCCCTCCTACAATGAGCAGTTCTTC.

V and J are TRBV24-1 and TRBJ2-3; no clear D. The CDR3 totals 12 residues. Germline CDR1 reads KGHDR; CDR2 reads SFDVKD. Trimming removed 3 bases from V and 9 bases from J, with 9 bases in between. The CDR3: CATSDPWRTQYF. In nucleotides, the CDR3 is TGTGCCACCAGTGATCCGTGGCGGACGCAGTATTTT.

This clone appeared many times. V and J are TRBV27 and TRBJ1-2; D gene uncertain. V lost 5 bases, J lost 10 bases, and 20 bases lay in between. Germline-derived CDR1 and CDR2 are MNHEY and SMNVEV (reference sequence). The CDR3 runs to 14 residues. CDR3 in amino acids: CASSPSPGPTPYTF. CDR3 in DNA: TGTGCCAGCAGTCCGTCCCCAGGTCCTACACCCTACACCTTC.

The V call is TRBV20-1, the J call TRBJ2-3; 7 bases are a match to TRBD2. CDR3 length: 15 residues. Looked up from germline, CDR1 is DFQATT and CDR2 is SNEGSKA (reference sequence). The V and J ends lost 3 bases and 2 bases, in that order; junction bases with no gene match: 8. In nucleotides, the CDR3 is TGCAGTGCTAGTTACAGCGGGGCGTACACAGATACGCAGTATTTT. Protein sequence: CSASYSGAYTDTQYF.

The rearrangement joins TRBV5-4 to TRBJ1-4, with a weak D call TRBD1 (6 bases). The CDR3 loop spans 12 amino acids. Germline lookup yields CDR1 SGHNT and CDR2 YYREEE (reference sequence). The V and J ends lost 2 bases and 8 bases respectively, with 7 bases between them. CDR3 DNA: TGTGCCAGCAGCTTTCAGGGGGAAAAACTGTTTTTT. As protein: CASSFQGEKLFF.

The chain is built from TRBV28 and TRBJ1-6; a weak D match, TRBD1 (6 bases). CDR1 is MDHEN and CDR2 is SYDVKM in the germline V gene. Trimming stripped 2 bases from V and 5 bases from J, with 10 bases between. The CDR3 runs to 15 residues. CDR3 sequence reads: CASSLEGGHNSPLHF. For the CDR3, the DNA is TGTGCCAGCAGTTTAGAAGGGGGACATAATTCACCCCTCCACTTT. Looking up the rest from reference TRBV28 and TRBJ1-6 gives the full variable domain: DVKVTQSSRYLVKRTGEKVFLECVQDMDHENMFWYRQDPGLGLRLIYFSYDVKMKEKGDIPEGYSVSREKKERFSLILESASTNQTSMYLCASSLEGGHNSPLHFGNGTRLTVT.

The rearrangement joins TRBV9 to TRBJ1-6; 7 positions match TRBD1. This CDR3 spans 16 amino acids. Germline CDR1 and CDR2: SGDLS and YYNGEE. With 0 bases clipped from V and 8 bases from J, the junction kept 8 bases outside the gene matches. CDR3 coding DNA: TGTGCCAGCAGCGTAGGTGAGGGGGCGGCTTATTCACCCCTCCACTTT. Protein sequence: CASSVGEGAAYSPLHF.

V is TRBV7-9 and J is TRBJ1-5, with 11 bases that match TRBD1. The CDR3 covers 14 residues. Germline V gene lookup returns CDR1 SEHNR and CDR2 FQNEAQ (reference sequence). The V segment lost 6 bases and the J segment 5 bases; nucleotides outside the gene matches: 3. The CDR3 reads CASSLGQGDQPQHF. The DNA for the CDR3 is TGTGCCAGCAGTTTGGGACAGGGGGATCAGCCCCAGCATTTT. The complete variable domain, with remaining parts taken from reference TRBV7-9 and TRBJ1-5, reads DTGVSQNPRHKITKRGQNVTFRCDPISEHNRLYWYRQTLGQGPEFLTYFQNEAQLEKSRLLSDRFSAERPKGSFSTLEIQRTEQGDSAMYLCASSLGQGDQPQHFGDGTRLSIL.

V is TRBV7-8 and J is TRBJ1-6, with D perhaps matching TRBD1 (5 bases). Germline-derived CDR1 and CDR2 are SGHVS and FQNEAQ. The germline V and J ends were trimmed by 3 bases and 0 bases, with 18 bases remaining between them. This CDR3 is 19 amino acids long. The CDR3 DNA reads TGTGCCAGCAGCTTCTTCGCACCGGGGCTTAGCTCCTATAATTCACCCCTCCACTTT. It codes for CASSFFAPGLSSYNSPLHF.

The genes are TRBV14 and TRBJ1-1; no reliable D call. The CDR3 has 14 residues. V shed 3 bases and J shed 1 base, with 9 bases lying between them. The germline gives CDR1 SGHDN, CDR2 FVKESK. DNA of the CDR3: TGTGCCAGCAGCCAGTTTGATTGGAACACTGAAGCTTTCTTT. This codes for CASSQFDWNTEAFF.

V is TRBV13 and J is TRBJ2-3; no definite D call. V lost 5 bases, J lost 3 bases, and 9 bases lay in between. CDR1 is PRHDT, CDR2 FYEKMQ, per germline (reference sequence). This CDR3 is 13 amino acids long. As DNA, the CDR3 is TGTGCCAGCAGCCGGCGACGAACAGATACGCAGTATTTT. It codes for CASSRRRTDTQYF.

This chain uses TRBV7-9 with TRBJ2-3; a weak D match, TRBD2 (5 bases). Germline V gene lookup returns CDR1 SEHNR and CDR2 FQNEAQ (reference sequence). Trimming left V 11 bases short and J 2 bases short, with 20 bases between. CDR3 length equals 15 residues. CDR3 sequence reads: CADGRQTGTTDTQYF. Here the CDR3 DNA reads TGTGCCGACGGACGGCAGACGGGAACCACAGATACGCAGTATTTT. Supplemented by reference TRBV7-9 and TRBJ2-3, the full variable domain reads DTGVSQNPRHKITKRGQNVTFRCDPISEHNRLYWYRQTLGQGPEFLTYFQNEAQLEKSRLLSDRFSAERPKGSFSTLEIQRTEQGDSAMYLCADGRQTGTTDTQYFGPGTRLTVL.

Notes on this clone: A much larger clone differs by one base, so this may be a read error. The chain employs TRBV3-1 (or the pseudogene TRBV3-2) and TRBJ1-1; TRBD1 agrees at 10 bases. Per the germline V gene, CDR1 is LGHDT and CDR2 is YNNKEL (reference sequence). This CDR3 region has 14 residues. The ends lost 4 bases at V and 3 bases at J; junction bases unmatched: 2. CDR3 protein: CASSPGTGDTEAFF. The CDR3 region has the DNA TGTGCCAGCAGCCCCGGGACAGGGGACACTGAAGCTTTCTTT.

This clone has more than one count but fewer than ten. The chain uses TRBV7-6 and TRBJ1-1; D gene unclear. Trimming shortened V by 5 bases and J by 0 bases, and 13 bases separated the two germline ends. The CDR3 is made up of 15 amino acids. CDR1 and CDR2 from the germline V gene are SGHVS and FNYEAQ. For the CDR3, the DNA is TGTGCCAGCAGCCCCCTTCCGGGGATGAACACTGAAGCTTTCTTT. As protein: CASSPLPGMNTEAFF.

The V call is TRBV7-9, the J call TRBJ2-7; a weak D match, TRBD1 (5 bases). In germline, CDR1 is SEHNR, CDR2 FQNEAQ (reference sequence). There are 11 residues in the CDR3. V shed 5 bases and J shed 3 bases, with 5 bases lying between them. CDR3 sequence (DNA): TGTGCCAGCAGCACAGGCTACGAGCAGTACTTC. It specifies CASSTGYEQYF.

This clone has only one observation. The rearrangement uses TRBV19 and TRBJ1-2; D call uncertain. Deletions cut 4 bases from V and 2 bases from J, with 14 bases between. The germline gives CDR1 LNHDA, CDR2 SQIVND (reference sequence). The CDR3 is made up of 15 amino acids. The CDR3 nucleotides are TGTGCCAGTAGTACAAAGACCGCGCGAAACTATGGCTACACCTTC. Translation: CASSTKTARNYGYTF.

The J gene is TRBJ1-4, the V gene TRBV3-1 (or the pseudogene TRBV3-2); D remains unclear. V was shortened by 5 bases and J by 8 bases, with 15 bases between the two germline ends. Germline-derived CDR1 and CDR2 are LGHDT and YNNKEL (reference sequence). The CDR3 has 14 amino acids. The CDR3 sequence is CASSSSASREKLFF. CDR3 DNA sequence: TGTGCCAGCAGCTCTAGCGCCTCCAGAGAAAAACTGTTTTTT.

This clone came up a few times. The V and J genes are TRBV7-2 and TRBJ1-2, with D possibly matching TRBD1 (5 bases). Trimming cost V 0 bases and J 3 bases, with 11 bases left between them. CDR1 and CDR2 from the germline V gene are SGHTA and FQGNSA. The CDR3 runs to 15 residues. For the CDR3, the DNA is TGTGCCAGCAGCTTAGCCGCCGGGACGCACTATGGCTACACCTTC. Translation: CASSLAAGTHYGYTF.

The chain couples TRBV12-3 or TRBV12-4 to TRBJ2-7, with D tentatively TRBD1 (5 bases). The CDR3 consists of 11 residues. Deletions cut 2 bases from V and 6 bases from J, with 5 bases between. CDR3 sequence (DNA): TGTGCCAGCAGTTTACAGGGCGAGCAGTACTTC. It translates to CASSLQGEQYF.

The V call is TRBV12-3 or TRBV12-4, the J call TRBJ1-6; 7 positions match TRBD1. V dropped 6 bases and J dropped 10; count of bases not matched to a gene: 6. This CDR3 is built from 13 residues. In nucleotides, the CDR3 is TGTGCCAGCAGCCTTCAGGGGGGCTCACCCCTCCACTTT. This translates into CASSLQGGSPLHF.

A single count supports this clone. The chain has TRBV5-4 and TRBJ2-3; TRBD2 matches 7 bases. V shed 2 bases and J 4 bases; nucleotides not matched to a gene: 7. Germline CDR1 is SGHNT and CDR2 is YYREEE (reference sequence). The CDR3 contains 15 residues. The CDR3 DNA follows: TGTGCCAGCAGCTTCCAGCAGCGGGGAGCAGATACGCAGTATTTT. The encoded protein is CASSFQQRGADTQYF.

The rearrangement links TRBV15 to TRBJ1-2, with D uncertain. CDR1 is LNHNV and CDR2 is YYDKDF in the germline V gene (reference sequence). Trimming shortened V by 8 bases and J by 2 bases, and 9 bases separated the two germline ends. The CDR3 spans 12 residues. CDR3 region: CATRNSNYGYTF. The CDR3 DNA reads as TGTGCCACCCGGAACAGCAACTATGGCTACACCTTC.

The rearrangement uses TRBV28 and TRBJ2-7, with D perhaps TRBD2 (5 bases). Trimming removed 7 bases from V and 0 bases from J, with 13 bases in between. The CDR3 is 14 amino acids. Germline assignment: CDR1 MDHEN and CDR2 SYDVKM. CDR3 sequence (DNA): TGTGCCAGCAACGGCCCGGGGAACTCCTACGAGCAGTACTTC. The encoded protein is CASNGPGNSYEQYF.

The gene calls are TRBV4-2 and TRBJ2-7, with 7 bases aligning to TRBD2. This CDR3 is 16 amino acids long. The junction had 14 bases not matched to a gene; V was cut back by 4 bases and J by 5 bases. Per the germline V gene, CDR1 is LGHNA and CDR2 is YNFKEQ. The CDR3 reads CASSPLVGGGFDEQYF. For the CDR3, the DNA is TGTGCCAGCAGCCCCCTCGTTGGGGGGGGGTTCGACGAGCAGTACTTC.

The chain has TRBV3-1 (or the pseudogene TRBV3-2) and TRBJ2-2; perhaps TRBD2 as D (5 bases). The V and J ends lost 1 base and 7 bases respectively, with 13 bases between them. Germline CDR1 LGHDT, CDR2 YNNKEL (reference sequence). The CDR3 consists of 15 residues. CDR3 bases: TGTGCCAGCAGCCAAGCCTTAACTAGAATCGGGGAGCTGTTTTTT. It encodes CASSQALTRIGELFF.

The J gene is TRBJ2-4, the V gene TRBV12-3 or TRBV12-4, with D tentatively TRBD1 or TRBD2 (5 bases each). The CDR3 spans 12 residues. V was shortened by 3 bases and J by 7 bases, with 7 bases between the two germline ends. CDR3 residues: CASSFGGNIQYF. The CDR3 nucleotides are TGTGCCAGCAGTTTTGGGGGTAACATTCAGTACTTC.

V is TRBV4-2 and J is TRBJ1-2, with TRBD1 matching over 7 bases. The germline CDR1 and CDR2 sequences are LGHNA and YNFKEQ. V shed 0 bases and J 0 bases; nucleotides not matched to a gene: 4. This CDR3 is built from 16 residues. The DNA for the CDR3 is TGTGCCAGCAGCCAAGATGGGACAGAGTCTAACTATGGCTACACCTTC. Translating gives CASSQDGTESNYGYTF.

The chain carries TRBV29-1 and TRBJ1-2; 7 bases line up with TRBD1. Trimming at V came to 6 bases and at J to 8 bases, leaving 6 bases not matched to a gene. Germline lookup yields CDR1 SQVTM and CDR2 ANQGSEA. This CDR3 is built from 11 residues. The CDR3 DNA sequence: TGCAGCGTCAGGGGGTTCGGAGGCTACACCTTC. Encoded protein: CSVRGFGGYTF.